This T cell receptor (beta chain) is drawn from a study of blood T cells in healthy people across ages. Combining a sample-barcoded 5' primer with a J-beta primer mix, a second PCR ran for roughly 6 to 11 cycles. Each cDNA molecule was tagged by a template-switch adaptor with 12 random nucleotides. TCRdb passed the 5' RACE reads through MiXCR, listing each CDR3 protein once. The table includes some 940,000 distinct CDR3 sequences, 29% detected once. This CDR3 contains 14 residues. Germline V gene data show CDR1 as MDHEN and CDR2 as SYDVKM. V lost 5 bases and J 0 bases, leaving 10 bases between the germline ends. These sequences were also reported in another study, on T cells of mothers and their children. As that report states: All donors were healthy and Caucasian; they were three mothers and their six children. The study obtained over 9.5 million TCR beta CDR3 reads per mother and 3 million to 3.5 million per child. When mothers and children were related, their normalized repertoire overlap, which was always slightly higher, did not differ significantly from that of unrelated pairs.

The V call is TRBV28, the J call TRBJ2-5; D remains ambiguous. Input material: blood. This clonotype was sampled from a woman aged 40-49 years in good health. CDR3 nucleotides: TGTGCCAGCAGTGGCTCAAGGTACCAAGAGACCCAGTACTTC. Protein product: CASSGSRYQETQYF.